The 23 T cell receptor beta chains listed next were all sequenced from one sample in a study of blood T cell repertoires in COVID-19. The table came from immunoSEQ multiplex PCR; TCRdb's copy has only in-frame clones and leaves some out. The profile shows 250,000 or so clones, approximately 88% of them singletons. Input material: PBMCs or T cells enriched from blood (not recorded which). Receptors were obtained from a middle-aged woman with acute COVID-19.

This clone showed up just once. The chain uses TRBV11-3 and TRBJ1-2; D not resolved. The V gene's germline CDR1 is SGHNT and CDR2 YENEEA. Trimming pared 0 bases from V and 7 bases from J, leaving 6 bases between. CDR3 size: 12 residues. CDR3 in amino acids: CASSLDLSGYTF. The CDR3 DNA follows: TGTGCCAGCAGCTTAGATCTCTCTGGCTACACCTTC.

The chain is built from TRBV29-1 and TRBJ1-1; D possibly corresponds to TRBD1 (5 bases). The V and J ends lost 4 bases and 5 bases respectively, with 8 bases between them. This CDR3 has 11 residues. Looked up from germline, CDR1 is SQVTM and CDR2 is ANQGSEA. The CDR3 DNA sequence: TGCAGCGTTGGGACAACTACTGAAGCTTTCTTT. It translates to CSVGTTTEAFF. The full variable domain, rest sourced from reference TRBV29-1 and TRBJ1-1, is SAVISQKPSRDICQRGTSLTIQCQVDSQVTMMFWYRQQPGQSLTLIATANQGSEATYESGFVIDKFPISRPNLTFSTLTVSNMSPEDSSIYLCSVGTTTEAFFGQGTRLTVV.

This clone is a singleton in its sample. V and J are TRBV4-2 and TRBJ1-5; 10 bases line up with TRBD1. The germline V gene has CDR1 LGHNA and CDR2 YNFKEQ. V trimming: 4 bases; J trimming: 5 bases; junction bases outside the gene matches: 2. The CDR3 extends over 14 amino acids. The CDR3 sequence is CASSRGTGDQPQHF. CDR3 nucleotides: TGTGCCAGCAGCCGTGGGACAGGGGATCAGCCCCAGCATTTT.

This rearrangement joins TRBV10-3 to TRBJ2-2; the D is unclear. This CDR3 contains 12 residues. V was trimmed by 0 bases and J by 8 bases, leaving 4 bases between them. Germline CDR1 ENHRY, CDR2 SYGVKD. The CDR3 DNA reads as TGTGCCATCAGTGAGTCTCCGGGGGAGCTGTTTTTT. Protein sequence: CAISESPGELFF.

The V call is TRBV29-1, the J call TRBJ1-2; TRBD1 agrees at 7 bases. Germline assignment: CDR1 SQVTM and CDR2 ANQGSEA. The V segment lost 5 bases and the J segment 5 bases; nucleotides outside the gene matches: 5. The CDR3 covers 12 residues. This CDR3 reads CSVPDRVYGYTF. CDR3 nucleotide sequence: TGCAGCGTTCCCGACAGGGTTTATGGCTACACCTTC.

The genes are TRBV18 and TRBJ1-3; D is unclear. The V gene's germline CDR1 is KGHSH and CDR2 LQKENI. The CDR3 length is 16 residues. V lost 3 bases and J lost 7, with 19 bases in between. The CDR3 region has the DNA TGTGCCAGCTCACCTGTACTAAATATAGGTCGGAACACCATATATTTT. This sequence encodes CASSPVLNIGRNTIYF. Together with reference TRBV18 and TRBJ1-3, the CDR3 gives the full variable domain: NAGVMQNPRHLVRRRGQEARLRCSPMKGHSHVYWYRQLPEEGLKFMVYLQKENIIDESGMPKERFSAEFPKEGPSILRIQQVVRGDSAAYFCASSPVLNIGRNTIYFGEGSWLTVV.

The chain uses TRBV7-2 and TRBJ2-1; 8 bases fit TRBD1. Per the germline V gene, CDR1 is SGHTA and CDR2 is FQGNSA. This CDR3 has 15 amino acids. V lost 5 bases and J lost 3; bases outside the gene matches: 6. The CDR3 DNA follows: TGTGCCAGCAGCATTAACAGGGGGAGCTACAATGAGCAGTTCTTC. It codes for CASSINRGSYNEQFF.

Here the CDR3 DNA reads TGTGCCAGTAGTATAGTAGGGCAAGGGGATCAGCCCCAGCATTTT. Amino acid sequence: CASSIVGQGDQPQHF. The chain combines TRBV19 with TRBJ1-5, with D perhaps TRBD1 (5 bases). Germline loops: CDR1 LNHDA, CDR2 SQIVND (reference sequence). The CDR3 extends over 15 amino acids. Trimming left V 1 base short and J 5 bases short, with 12 bases between.

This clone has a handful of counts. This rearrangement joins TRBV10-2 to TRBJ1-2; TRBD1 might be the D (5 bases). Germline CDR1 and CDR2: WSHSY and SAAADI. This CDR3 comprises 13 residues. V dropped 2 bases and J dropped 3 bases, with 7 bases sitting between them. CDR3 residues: CASSEGAYYGYTF. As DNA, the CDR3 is TGCGCCAGCAGTGAGGGGGCGTACTATGGCTACACCTTC.

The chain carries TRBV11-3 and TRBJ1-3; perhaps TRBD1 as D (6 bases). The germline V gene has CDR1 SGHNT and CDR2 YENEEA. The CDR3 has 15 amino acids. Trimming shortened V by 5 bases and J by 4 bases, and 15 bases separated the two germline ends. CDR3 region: CASSLQGSVGNTIYF. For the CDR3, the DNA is TGTGCCAGCAGCCTACAGGGATCGGTAGGAAACACCATATATTTT.

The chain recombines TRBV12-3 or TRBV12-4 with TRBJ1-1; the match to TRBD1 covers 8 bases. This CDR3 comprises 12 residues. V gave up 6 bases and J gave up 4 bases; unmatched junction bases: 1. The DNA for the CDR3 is TGTGCCAGCAGAGGACAGGGCACTGAAGCTTTCTTT. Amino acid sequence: CASRGQGTEAFF.

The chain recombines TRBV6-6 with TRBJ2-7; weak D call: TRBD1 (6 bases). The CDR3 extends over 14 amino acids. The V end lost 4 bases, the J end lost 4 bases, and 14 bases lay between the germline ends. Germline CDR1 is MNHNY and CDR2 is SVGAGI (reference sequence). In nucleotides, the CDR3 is TGTGCCAGCAGTTCCTGGACAGAAACTTACGAGCAGTACGTC. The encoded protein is CASSSWTETYEQYV.

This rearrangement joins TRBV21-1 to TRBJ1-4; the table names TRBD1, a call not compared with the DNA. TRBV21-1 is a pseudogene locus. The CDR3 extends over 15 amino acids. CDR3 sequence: CASSNDDKRNEKLFF. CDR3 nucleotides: TGTGCCAGCAGCAATGACGACAAACGGAATGAAAAACTGTTTTTT.

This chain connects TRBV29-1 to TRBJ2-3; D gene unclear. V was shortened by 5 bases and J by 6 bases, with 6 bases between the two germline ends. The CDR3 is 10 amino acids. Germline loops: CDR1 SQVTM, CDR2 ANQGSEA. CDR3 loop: CSVTRDTQYF. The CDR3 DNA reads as TGCAGCGTTACCCGGGATACGCAGTATTTT.

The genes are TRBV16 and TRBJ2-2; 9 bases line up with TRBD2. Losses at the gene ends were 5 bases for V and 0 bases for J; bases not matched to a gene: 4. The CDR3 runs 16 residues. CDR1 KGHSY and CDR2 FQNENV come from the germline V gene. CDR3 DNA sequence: TGTGCCAGCAGCACCCTAGCGGGGACGAACACCGGGGAGCTGTTTTTT. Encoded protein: CASSTLAGTNTGELFF.

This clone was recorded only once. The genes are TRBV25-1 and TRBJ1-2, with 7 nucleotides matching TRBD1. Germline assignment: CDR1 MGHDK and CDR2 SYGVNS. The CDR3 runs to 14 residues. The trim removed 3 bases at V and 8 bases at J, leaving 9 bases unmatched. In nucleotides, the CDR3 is TGTGCCAGCAGTGACTCCGAGGGGGCGCGGGGCTACACCTTC. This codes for CASSDSEGARGYTF.

CDR3 in amino acids: CASGRTSGVDTQYF. Written as DNA, the CDR3 is TGTGCCAGCGGAAGGACTAGCGGGGTAGATACGCAGTATTTT. The genes are TRBV6-5 and TRBJ2-3; 12 bases align to TRBD2. V lost 8 bases, J lost 5 bases, and 5 bases stayed unmatched. Per the germline V gene, CDR1 is MNHEY and CDR2 is SVGAGI. This CDR3 is built from 14 residues.

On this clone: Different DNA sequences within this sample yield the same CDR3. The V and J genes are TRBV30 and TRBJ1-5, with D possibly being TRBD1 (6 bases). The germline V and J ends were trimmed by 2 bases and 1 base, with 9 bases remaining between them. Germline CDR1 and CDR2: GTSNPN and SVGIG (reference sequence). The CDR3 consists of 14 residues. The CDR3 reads CAWSTRGSNQPQHF. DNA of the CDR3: TGTGCCTGGAGTACAAGGGGGAGCAATCAGCCCCAGCATTTT.

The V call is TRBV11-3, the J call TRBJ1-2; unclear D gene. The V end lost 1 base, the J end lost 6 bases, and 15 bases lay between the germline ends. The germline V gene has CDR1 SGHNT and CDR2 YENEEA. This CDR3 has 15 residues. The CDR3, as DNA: TGTGCCAGCAGCTTAGCTTTCACAGCCACGGATGGCTACACCTTC. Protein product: CASSLAFTATDGYTF.

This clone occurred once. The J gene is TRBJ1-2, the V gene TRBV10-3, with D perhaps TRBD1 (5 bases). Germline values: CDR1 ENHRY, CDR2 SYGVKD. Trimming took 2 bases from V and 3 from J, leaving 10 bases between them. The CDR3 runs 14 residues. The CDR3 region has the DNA TGTGCCATCAGTGAGAGCAGGGATCACTATGGCTACACCTTC. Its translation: CAISESRDHYGYTF.

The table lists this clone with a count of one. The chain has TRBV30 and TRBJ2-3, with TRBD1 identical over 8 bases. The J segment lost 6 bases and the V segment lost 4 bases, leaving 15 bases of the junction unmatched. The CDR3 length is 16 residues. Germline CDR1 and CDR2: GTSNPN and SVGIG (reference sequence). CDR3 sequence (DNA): TGTGCCTGGATCCCGAGGGGCAGGGGGCGCCGGGATACGCAGTATTTT. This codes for CAWIPRGRGRRDTQYF.

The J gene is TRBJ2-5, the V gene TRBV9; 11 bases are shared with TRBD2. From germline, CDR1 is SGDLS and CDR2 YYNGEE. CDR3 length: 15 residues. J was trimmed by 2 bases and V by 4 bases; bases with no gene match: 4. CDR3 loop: CASSPASGGQETQYF. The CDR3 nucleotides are TGTGCCAGCAGCCCCGCTAGCGGGGGGCAAGAGACCCAGTACTTC. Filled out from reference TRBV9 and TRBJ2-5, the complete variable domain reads DSGVTQTPKHLITATGQRVTLRCSPRSGDLSVYWYQQSLDQGLQFLIQYYNGEERAKGNILERFSAQQFPDLHSELNLSSLELGDSALYFCASSPASGGQETQYFGPGTRLLVL.

The CDR3 loop is CASSKHRGLGNSPLHF. The CDR3 region has the DNA TGTGCCAGCAGCAAACACAGGGGGCTCGGGAATTCACCCCTCCACTTT. The J gene is TRBJ1-6, the V gene TRBV7-2; 9 bases align to TRBD1. Trimming at V came to 5 bases and at J to 7 bases, leaving 9 bases not matched to a gene. Looked up from germline, CDR1 is SGHTA and CDR2 is FQGNSA. The CDR3 length is 16 residues.